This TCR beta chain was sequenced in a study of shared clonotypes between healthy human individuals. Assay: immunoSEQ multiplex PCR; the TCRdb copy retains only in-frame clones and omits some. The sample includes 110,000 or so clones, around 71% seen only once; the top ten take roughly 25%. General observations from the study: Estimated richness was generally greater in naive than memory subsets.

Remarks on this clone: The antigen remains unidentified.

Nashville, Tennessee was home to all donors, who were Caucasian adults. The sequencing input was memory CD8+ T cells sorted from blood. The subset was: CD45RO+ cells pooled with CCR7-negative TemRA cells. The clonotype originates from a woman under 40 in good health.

DNA for the CDR3: TGTGCCAGCAGCCCCTTCTCCTACAATGAGCAGTTCTTC. Amino acid sequence: CASSPFSYNEQFF. The rearrangement links TRBV7-9 to TRBJ2-1, with unresolved D. CDR3 length equals 13 residues. Trimming removed 5 bases from V and 0 bases from J, with 5 bases in between. The V gene's germline CDR1 is SEHNR and CDR2 FQNEAQ (reference sequence).